Each of the 10 T cell receptor beta chains below was sequenced from the same sample in a study of OX40 agonist ivuxolimab in advanced cancers. Here immunoSEQ multiplex PCR was the method, and the copy in TCRdb shows in-frame clones only, minus some. The sample has roughly 41,000 clones, 86% seen once. The sequencing here drew on CD4+ or CD8+ T cells sorted from blood, taken in a trial of the OX40 agonist ivuxolimab. The source is an adult with an advanced solid tumor such as melanoma, head and neck, liver or kidney cancer.

The chain joins TRBV10-2 to TRBJ2-3; weak D call: TRBD1 (6 bases). CDR3 length equals 16 residues. Trimming pared 8 bases from V and 0 bases from J, leaving 18 bases between. Germline loops: CDR1 WSHSY, CDR2 SAAADI. The CDR3 loop is CASAPQGFMSTDTQYF. The DNA for the CDR3 is TGCGCCAGCGCACCACAGGGCTTTATGAGCACAGATACGCAGTATTTT.

The chain couples TRBV18 to TRBJ1-5; no definite D call. Germline CDR1 and CDR2: KGHSH and LQKENI. This CDR3 has 15 residues. V was shortened by 4 bases and J by 0 bases, with 10 bases between the two germline ends. The CDR3 loop is CASSLEDDSNQPQHF. The CDR3 DNA reads as TGTGCCAGCTCACTCGAAGACGATAGCAATCAGCCCCAGCATTTT. Together with reference TRBV18 and TRBJ1-5, the CDR3 gives the full variable domain: NAGVMQNPRHLVRRRGQEARLRCSPMKGHSHVYWYRQLPEEGLKFMVYLQKENIIDESGMPKERFSAEFPKEGPSILRIQQVVRGDSAAYFCASSLEDDSNQPQHFGDGTRLSIL.

This chain joins TRBV6-6 and TRBJ1-1; TRBD1 aligns across 7 bases. CDR1 is MNHNY, CDR2 SVGAGI, per germline (reference sequence). The CDR3 consists of 15 residues. V shed 2 bases and J 1 base; nucleotides not matched to a gene: 4. CDR3: CASSYPQGSNTEAFF. In DNA form, the CDR3 reads TGTGCCAGCAGTTACCCACAGGGGTCGAACACTGAAGCTTTCTTT.

The V call is TRBV10-3, the J call TRBJ2-1, with 8 bases identical to TRBD2. Trimming took 7 bases from V and 8 from J; bases not matched to a gene: 13. The V gene's germline CDR1 is ENHRY and CDR2 SYGVKD. The length of the CDR3 is 15 residues. CDR3 sequence: CAIKQGTSTGDEQFF. CDR3 DNA: TGTGCCATCAAGCAAGGGACTAGTACGGGTGATGAGCAGTTCTTC.

The chain employs TRBV5-1 and TRBJ1-1, with D perhaps TRBD1 (5 bases). This CDR3 spans 16 amino acids. Germline V gene lookup returns CDR1 SGHRS and CDR2 YFSETQ. The V gene lost 4 bases and the J gene lost 5 bases, with 21 bases spanning the gap. CDR3 DNA: TGCGCCAGCAGCACTTGGGGGGTCGGGGTTGGTACTGAAGCTTTCTTT. Protein: CASSTWGVGVGTEAFF.

This chain links TRBV7-3 with TRBJ1-5, with 8 bases lining up with TRBD1. J was trimmed by 3 bases and V by 3 bases; bases with no gene match: 4. This CDR3 region has 15 residues. Germline CDR1 and CDR2: SGHTA and FQGTGA. As DNA, the CDR3 is TGTGCCAGCAGCTTGGGACAGGCCATCAATCAGCCCCAGCATTTT. It specifies CASSLGQAINQPQHF. The full variable domain, in which reference TRBV7-3 and TRBJ1-5 provide the parts outside the CDR3, is GAGVSQTPSNKVTEKGKYVELRCDPISGHTALYWYRQSLGQGPEFLIYFQGTGAADDSGLPNDRFFAVRPEGSVSTLKIQRTERGDSAVYLCASSLGQAINQPQHFGDGTRLSIL.

V and J are TRBV19 and TRBJ2-4; 9 bases agree with TRBD2. V was pared by 4 bases and J by 5 bases, with 9 bases of the junction left unmatched. Germline CDR1 LNHDA, CDR2 SQIVND (reference sequence). The CDR3 has 16 residues. The CDR3 loop is CASSTEAGGMENIQYF. Written as DNA, the CDR3 is TGTGCCAGTAGTACCGAAGCGGGGGGAATGGAAAACATTCAGTACTTC.

The chain has TRBV5-1 and TRBJ2-4; 8 bases align to TRBD1. This CDR3 is 15 amino acids long. Trimming cost V 5 bases and J 4 bases; bases outside gene matches: 8. Germline CDR1 and CDR2: SGHRS and YFSETQ. DNA of the CDR3: TGCGCCAGCAGTCGATCTACAGGGGGGAAAAACATTCAGTACTTC. It is translated as CASSRSTGGKNIQYF.

The chain couples TRBV14 to TRBJ2-1; the D is unclear. CDR1 is SGHDN and CDR2 is FVKESK in the germline V gene. The CDR3 loop spans 17 amino acids. Trimming shortened V by 0 bases and J by 1 base, and 13 bases separated the two germline ends. The CDR3 here is CASSQERRMGSYNEQFF. The CDR3 coding sequence is TGTGCCAGCAGCCAAGAACGCAGGATGGGGTCCTACAATGAGCAGTTCTTC.

This chain connects TRBV6-6 to TRBJ2-7; D unclear. The CDR3 sequence is 14 residues long. CDR1 and CDR2 from the germline V gene are MNHNY and SVGAGI (reference sequence). Trimming took 0 bases from V and 5 from J, leaving 11 bases between them. CDR3 DNA: TGTGCCAGCAGTTACTCGCGTACATTAAACGAGCAGTACTTC. It yields the protein CASSYSRTLNEQYF.